This T cell receptor (beta chain) was retrieved from a study of ipilimumab plus nivolumab after autologous stem cell transplantation. CDR1 is MDHEN, CDR2 SYDVKM, per germline. V lost 1 base, J lost 4 bases, and 10 bases lay in between. This CDR3 contains 14 residues. Using immunoSEQ multiplex PCR, the repertoire was profiled, and TCRdb retains in-frame clones only, with some absent. The table lists roughly 43,000 clones, about 88% of them singletons. Starting 14 to 28 days after autologous transplant, ipilimumab 1 mg/kg was given. The starting material was PBMCs, obtained in a trial of ipilimumab plus nivolumab as post-transplant consolidation. This chain joins TRBV28 and TRBJ1-2; no reliable D call. The TCR comes from a male donor with multiple myeloma. CDR3 nucleotides: TGTGCCAGCAGTTTATATTCGGATCCCTATGGCTACACCTTC. Translated, it gives CASSLYSDPYGYTF.